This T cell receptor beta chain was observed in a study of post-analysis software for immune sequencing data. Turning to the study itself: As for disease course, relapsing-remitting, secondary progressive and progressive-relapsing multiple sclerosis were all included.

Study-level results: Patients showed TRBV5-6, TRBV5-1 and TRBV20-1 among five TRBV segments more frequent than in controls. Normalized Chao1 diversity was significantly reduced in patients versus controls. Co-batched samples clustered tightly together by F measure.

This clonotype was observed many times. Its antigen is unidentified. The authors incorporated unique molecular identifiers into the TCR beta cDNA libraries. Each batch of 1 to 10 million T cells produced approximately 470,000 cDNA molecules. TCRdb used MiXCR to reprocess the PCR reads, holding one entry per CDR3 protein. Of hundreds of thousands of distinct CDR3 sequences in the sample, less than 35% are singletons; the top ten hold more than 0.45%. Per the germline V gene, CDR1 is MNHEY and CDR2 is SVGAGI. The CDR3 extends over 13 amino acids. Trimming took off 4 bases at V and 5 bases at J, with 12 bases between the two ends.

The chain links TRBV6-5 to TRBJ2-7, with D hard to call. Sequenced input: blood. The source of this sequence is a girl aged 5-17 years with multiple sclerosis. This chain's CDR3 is CASSSTGVHEQYF. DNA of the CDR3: TGTGCCAGCAGTTCTACCGGTGTCCACGAGCAGTACTTC.